This is a list of T cell receptor beta chains from one sample in a study of technical replicates of blood from several donors. Clones were read by immunoSEQ multiplex PCR, and TCRdb kept only the in-frame ones, dropping some. This table holds about 88,000 clones, around 94% found once. The sample consisted of T cells isolated from PBMCs. These receptors were collected from a human donor in good health. Each CDR3 is given with its conserved first and last residue. D genes are given only for firm matches. The size of a clone is reported for some rows only, either as once, few or many, or as a class for expanded clones.

J gene,V gene,D gene,clone size,CDR3 protein,CDR3 DNA
TRBJ2-3,TRBV9,TRBD2,.,CASSVGTSPPNF,TGTGCCAGCAGCGTAGGGACTAGCCCGCCGAATTTT
TRBJ2-7,TRBV18,.,.,CASSPAGRPYEQYF,TGTGCCAGCTCACCGGCAGGGAGGCCCTACGAGCAGTACTTC
TRBJ1-2,TRBV15,.,.,CATSIPGRNYGYTF,TGTGCCACCAGCATCCCCGGCAGGAACTATGGCTACACCTTC
TRBJ2-5,TRBV28,.,.,CASSPGTLMGETQYF,TGTGCCAGCAGCCCCGGGACATTAATGGGGGAGACCCAGTACTTC
TRBJ2-1,TRBV6-1,.,.,CASSWADNEQFF,TGTGCCAGCAGTTGGGCCGACAATGAGCAGTTCTTC
TRBJ2-1,TRBV7-6,.,.,CASSLVEDEQFF,TGTGCCAGCAGCTTAGTAGAGGATGAGCAGTTCTTC
TRBJ1-5,TRBV28,.,.,CASKETGNQPQHF,TGTGCCAGCAAAGAAACAGGGAATCAGCCCCAGCATTTT
TRBJ1-2,TRBV19,TRBD1,.,CASSTSDRVRHGYTF,TGTGCCAGTAGTACCTCGGACAGGGTAAGGCATGGCTACACCTTC
TRBJ2-7,TRBV10-2,.,.,CASSQAYEQYF,TGCGCCAGCAGTCAGGCCTACGAGCAGTACTTC
TRBJ2-7,TRBV7-9,TRBD1,.,CASSWTGAPYEQYF,TGTGCCAGCAGCTGGACAGGGGCCCCCTACGAGCAGTACTTC
TRBJ1-2,TRBV19,TRBD1,.,CASSRTQGGNYGYTF,TGTGCCAGTAGTAGGACCCAGGGGGGTAACTATGGCTACACCTTC
TRBJ1-2,TRBV6-1,.,.,CASSEAGGVGYGYTF,TGTGCCAGCAGTGAAGCCGGGGGAGTTGGGTATGGCTACACCTTC
TRBJ2-5,TRBV5-1,.,few,CASSLAQETQYF,TGCGCCAGCAGCTTGGCACAAGAGACCCAGTACTTC
TRBJ2-2,TRBV6-5,TRBD2,.,CASSGLVGELFF,TGTGCCAGCAGTGGACTAGTCGGGGAGCTGTTTTTT
TRBJ1-2,TRBV7-9,TRBD1,.,CASSPENRGYGYTF,TGTGCCAGCAGCCCCGAAAACAGGGGCTATGGCTACACCTTC
TRBJ1-5,TRBV5-1,.,.,CASSLGPGSNQPQHF,TGCGCCAGCAGCTTGGGCCCCGGGAGCAATCAGCCCCAGCATTTT
TRBJ1-4,TRBV4-2,TRBD1,.,CASSQGGQTNEKLFF,TGTGCCAGCTCCCAGGGGGGACAGACTAATGAAAAACTGTTTTTT
TRBJ2-5,TRBV19,.,.,CASSRPPSGGRETQYF,TGTGCCAGTAGTAGGCCACCCAGCGGAGGGCGAGAGACCCAGTACTTC